This T cell receptor (beta chain) derives from a study of cytomegalovirus exposure and HLA in healthy donors. Overall study: Ancestry clustering placed 70% to 90% of approximately 420 genotyped donors in the Caucasian-associated cluster.

This clone showed up just a few times. Its antigen remains unknown. Study-level findings and limits: A previous analysis found most TCR beta V segments productive roughly 87% or roughly 30% of the time. Further analysis, carried out later, found HLA-associated TCR beta chains more clonally expanded than equally common other chains. When analyzed later, a missense DCLRE1C variant was found to be linked to TCR beta V- and J-gene trimming.

PCR employed 60 Vbeta and 13 Jbeta primers. The data were produced by immunoSEQ multiplex PCR, yet TCRdb's version contains in-frame clones alone and is incomplete. The data show roughly 190,000 clones, around 76% seen once. The CDR3 is 15 residues long. Per the germline V gene, CDR1 is SGHVS and CDR2 is FQNEAQ. V dropped 2 bases and J dropped 1; count of bases not matched to a gene: 5. The chain has TRBV7-8 and TRBJ2-7, with 7 bases matching TRBD2. The receptor comes from a woman between 25 and 40 years old in good health and CMV-seropositive. Specimen: PBMCs. The CDR3 region is CASSLTVGGSYEQYF. The DNA of the CDR3 is TGTGCCAGCAGCTTAACCGTCGGGGGGTCCTACGAGCAGTACTTC.